Reported below is one T cell receptor beta chain. The antigen it recognizes is unknown. It has no much larger one-base neighbor in the sample; base qualities were not kept. This entry belongs to a study of cytomegalovirus exposure and HLA in healthy donors (TCRdb year 2017). Study-level background: In an earlier analysis of some 610 of the donors, under 300 Gb of sequence data and 117 million unique TCR beta sequences from about 179 million T cells were reported. About 300 gigabases of sequencing data and around 88 million unique TCR sequences made up an early release that covered several hundred HLA-typed donors. The genetic ancestry cluster associated with self-reported Caucasian donors included approximately 85% of the roughly 390 genotyped donors. The aim of the study was to test whether cataloging public T cell receptors could identify signatures of past pathogen exposure. The study used immunosequencing to profile the T cell repertoires of some 600 subjects and linked those repertoires to cytomegalovirus serostatus. A separate validation cohort of roughly 110 different subjects was used in addition to the 666-subject first cohort. To predict cytomegalovirus infection status, the study combined high-throughput TCR immunosequencing, statistical association of individual TCRs with disease status, and machine learning. A later analysis re-examined previously published TCR beta repertoires from 600 to 700 donors and added high-resolution HLA genotyping to investigate patterns of TCR occurrence. Rather than using new phenotypic data, the later analysis identified candidate immune exposures from TCR beta sequences and from how often those sequences occurred across donors. An earlier analysis of 450 to 750 of the donors used high-throughput TCR beta sequencing to judge whether each TCR beta V gene segment behaved as functional or pseudogenic. Donor age, sex, ethnicity and CMV serostatus were compiled alongside the repertoire data. A later genetic analysis took genome-wide SNP genotypes for about 55% of the 666 donors and used that subset as a discovery cohort. Every repertoire in the discovery cohort had been generated on one and the same sequencing platform. HLA typing included class I and class II loci at four-digit resolution. The number of typed donors differed by locus: roughly 620-640 for A, B, C, DRB1 and DQB1; 522 for DQA1; 606 for DPA1; and about 470 for DPB1. Roughly 5 DR-DQ haplotypes were treated as single units for association and clustering because of strong linkage in the cohort. Among 398 genotyped donors of the cohort, an average of about 240,000 unique TCR beta nucleotide sequences was sequenced per donor, of which 15% to 20% were non-productive.

To prepare the library, the immunoSEQ multiplex PCR assay was applied. For the multiplex PCR, a mixture combining 60 forward primers for TCR Vbeta segments and 13 reverse primers for TCR Jbeta segments was used. A multiplex PCR assay on genomic DNA amplified the CDR3 region of rearranged TCR beta genes. Amplified TCR beta libraries were sequenced as 87-base-pair reads on the Illumina HiSeq System. Under the source paper's analysis protocol: In a later analysis, some 80 million unique TCR beta chains were counted across the approximately 640 repertoires, and roughly 11 million of these chains were shared by at least two donors. Raw reads were error-corrected and collapsed into unique sequences with a nearest-neighbor algorithm that merged closely related sequences to remove PCR and sequencing errors. Alignment of CDR3 sequences to IMGT reference sequences was used to assign V, D and J gene segments. For a sequence to be retained, at least a six-nucleotide match to both a V gene segment and a J gene segment was required. Rearrangements were classified as productive when the CDR3 lacked stop codons and remained in frame with V and J, and all other rearrangements were classified as non-productive. Following IMGT convention, CDR3 was defined as the stretch from the second conserved V-encoded cysteine up to the conserved J-encoded phenylalanine. In an earlier analysis of 550 to 650 of the donors, sequences lacking an unambiguous match to a single V gene segment were excluded. In an earlier analysis of approximately 590 of the donors, a V segment was called functional when productive rearrangements were above 56.7%, and segregating when the standard deviation between donors exceeded 5%. A statistical classification framework was built for diagnosing cytomegalovirus status from the catalog of TCR beta chain sequences. In a later analysis, V and J genes were assigned by comparing TCR nucleotide sequences against IMGT/GENE-DB human TR gene sequences. A later analysis assigned CDR3 sequences and most-parsimonious VDJ recombination scenarios with the TCRdist pipeline. In a later analysis, each TCR beta chain was defined by its CDR3 amino acid sequence together with its V-gene family, and reads lacking a unique V-gene family were excluded. In a later analysis, 500 to 700 highly shared, low-generation-probability nucleotide sequences were removed to address suspected cross-contamination and a sequencing artifact. For each public chain, a later analysis derived a clonal expansion index from normalized ranks of inferred template counts within each repertoire. A later analysis computed generation probabilities with a VDJ recombination model fitted to out-of-frame rearrangements, and checked the results against IGoR. A later analysis scored TCR-TCR, TCR-HLA and TCR-CMV co-occurrence with hypergeometric tests, applying a repertoire-size bias correction to TCR pairs. In a later analysis, false discovery rates were estimated by permuting HLA or CMV assignments 20 times. In a later analysis, co-occurring TCRs were grouped using DBSCAN, and TCRdist sequence similarity was added for clustering within HLA-allele-positive subsets. For co-occurrence clustering, repertoires with fewer than 30,000 or more than 120,000 public chains were excluded, along with roughly five repertoires with anomalous nucleotide sharing. TCRdb holds this immuneACCESS table with in-frame rearrangements only. Some clones are missing; in checked studies, unresolved V genes explain under half, and the rest has no known cause. The DNA gave D and trimming, while V, J and clone size come from that table. The sample has 160,000 or so clones on record, 60% to 80% of them singletons. In total, the top ten clones hold 6.3% of the sample.

The full study reports these points: At a false discovery rate of 0.05, a later analysis linked around 15,000 TCR beta sequences to specific HLA alleles. A later genetic analysis reported fewer N-insertions in productive TCRs among donors in an Asian-associated ancestry cluster than the roughly 690-donor mean. A later analysis found that TCR association rates varied across HLA loci, with DRB1 alleles showing the most associated TCRs and HLA-C alleles the fewest. Across donors, most TCR sequences were observed very rarely, whereas some public TCRs were present in many individuals. In a later analysis, most CMV-associated TCR beta chains were found to appear HLA-restricted, with HLA associations seemingly driven largely by CMV exposure. A later analysis found that HLA-associated TCR beta chains were more clonally expanded and had lower generation probabilities than equally common non-associated chains. In a later analysis, several top co-occurrence clusters were reported to appear linked to parvovirus B19, influenza, CMV and Epstein-Barr virus. According to the authors, the approach could potentially be generalized to other disease states and immunological phenotypes. A cluster of highly shared sequence variants was judged likely to represent a technical artifact of the sequencing pipeline. In vitro tests confirmed that a few of the cytomegalovirus-associated TCR beta chains recognize cytomegalovirus antigens. Cytomegalovirus status was reported to be diagnosed by the classifier with high specificity and sensitivity in both the original and validation cohorts. Because HLA typing was missing for some donors at each locus, association tests included only the typed subset. When HLA alleles, especially DR and DQ, strongly co-occurred, attributing TCR associations to individual alleles was difficult. An association between a missense DCLRE1C variant and V-gene and J-gene trimming of TCR beta chains was found in a later genetic analysis and replicated in an independent cohort. Roughly 15 rarely observed V segments, including chromosome 9 orphons, were excluded from the earlier analysis of some 590 of the donors because counts were too low. The cohort was sequenced for TCR beta chains only, and without alpha or paired-chain data the features that could be detected were limited. A further reported finding was that TCR beta sequences accurately predicted the HLA-A and HLA-B alleles for most subjects in the first cohort. An earlier analysis of approximately 530 of the donors showed that most TCR beta V segments appeared in productive rearrangements either about 87% or about 30% of the time, which broadly matched IMGT annotations. The study listed approximately 150 TCR beta chains as associated with cytomegalovirus. Linkage disequilibrium might explain the correlated functional status among segregating V segments, but an unknown experimental factor could not be ruled out. For the cohort, immune exposure information was limited to CMV serostatus. The presence/absence analyses assumed that sequencing depth was roughly uniform across donors, and that assumption may not be true.

The cohort was made up of hundreds of healthy bone marrow donors. At the time of sampling, every cohort member was nominally healthy, though immune exposures that went unrecorded were likely present. The donor tested CMV seropositive, placing the donor among the 290 or so seropositive members of the cohort. A peripheral blood sample was provided by each donor, and peripheral blood mononuclear cells were used for TCR beta sequencing. Genomic DNA extraction from the blood cell samples was performed with the Qiagen DNeasy Blood Extraction Kit. The source of this sequence is a man aged 40-49 years in good health and CMV-seropositive. The sequenced sample was PBMCs.

The DNA reads as follows: TGTGCCAGCAGTTTAAGTGGTAGCGGCTACACAGATACGCAGTATTTT. This sequence encodes CASSLSGSGYTDTQYF. Recombination linked TRBV28 to TRBJ2-3; matching of 6 bases hints at TRBD2 as the D gene. From the cysteine through the phenylalanine, the CDR3 covers 16 amino acids. Kept here is only the CDR3 DNA, which spans 48 bases and is read in frame from base 1. V loses 2 bases, J loses 2 bases, and the germline ends lie 14 bases apart. The germline V gene specifies MDHEN as CDR1 and SYDVKM as CDR2.